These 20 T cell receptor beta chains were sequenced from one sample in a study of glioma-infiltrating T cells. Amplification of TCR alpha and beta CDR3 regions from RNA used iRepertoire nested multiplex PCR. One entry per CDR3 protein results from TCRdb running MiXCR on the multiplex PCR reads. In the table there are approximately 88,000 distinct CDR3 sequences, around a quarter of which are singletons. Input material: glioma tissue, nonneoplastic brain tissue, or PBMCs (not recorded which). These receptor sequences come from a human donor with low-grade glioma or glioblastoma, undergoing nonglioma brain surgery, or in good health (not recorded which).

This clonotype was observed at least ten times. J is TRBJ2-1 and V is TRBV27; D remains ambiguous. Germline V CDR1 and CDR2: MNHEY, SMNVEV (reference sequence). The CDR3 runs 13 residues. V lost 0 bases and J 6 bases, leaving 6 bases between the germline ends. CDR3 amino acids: CASSLSRANEQFF. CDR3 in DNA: TGTGCCAGCAGTTTATCTAGGGCCAATGAGCAGTTCTTC.

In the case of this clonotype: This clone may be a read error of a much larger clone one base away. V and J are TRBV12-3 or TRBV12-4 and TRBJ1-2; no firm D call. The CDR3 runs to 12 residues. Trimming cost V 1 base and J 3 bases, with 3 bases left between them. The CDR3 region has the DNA TGTGCCAGCAGTTTAGGTTACTATGGCTACACCTTC. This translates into CASSLGYYGYTF.

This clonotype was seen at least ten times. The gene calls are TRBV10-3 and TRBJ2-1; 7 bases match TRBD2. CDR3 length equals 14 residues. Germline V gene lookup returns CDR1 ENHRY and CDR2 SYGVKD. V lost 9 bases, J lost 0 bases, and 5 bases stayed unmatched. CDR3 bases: TGTGCCATGGGAGGGACCAACTCCTACAATGAGCAGTTCTTC. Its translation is CAMGGTNSYNEQFF.

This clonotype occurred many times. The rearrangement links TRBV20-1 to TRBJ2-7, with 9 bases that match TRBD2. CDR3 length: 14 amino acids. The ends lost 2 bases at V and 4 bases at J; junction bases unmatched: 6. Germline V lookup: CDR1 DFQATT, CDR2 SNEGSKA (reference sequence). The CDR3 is CSARNAGGLYEQYF. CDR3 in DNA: TGCAGTGCTAGAAATGCGGGGGGGCTTTACGAGCAGTACTTC.

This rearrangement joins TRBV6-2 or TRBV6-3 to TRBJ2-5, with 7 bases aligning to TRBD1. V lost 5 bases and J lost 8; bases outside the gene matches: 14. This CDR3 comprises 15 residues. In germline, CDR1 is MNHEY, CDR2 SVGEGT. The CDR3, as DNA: TGTGCCAGCAGTCACAACAGGGGACAGCAGGATACCCAGTACTTC. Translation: CASSHNRGQQDTQYF.

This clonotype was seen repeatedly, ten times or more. The CDR3 spells CASSTVPPNYGYTF. The CDR3 bases are TGCGCCAGTTCAACAGTACCGCCGAACTATGGCTACACCTTC. The chain employs TRBV4-1 and TRBJ1-2; D is uncertain. The CDR3 has 14 residues. Germline values: CDR1 MGHRA, CDR2 YSYEKL. The V end was cut by 9 bases, the J end by 2 bases, with 16 bases between.

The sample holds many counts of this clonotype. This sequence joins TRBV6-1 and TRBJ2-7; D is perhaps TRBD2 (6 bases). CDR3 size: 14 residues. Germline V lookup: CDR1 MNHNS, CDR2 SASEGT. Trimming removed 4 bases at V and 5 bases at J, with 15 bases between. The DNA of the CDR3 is TGTGCCAGCAGTGGAACCCGGGGGACCAACGAGCAGTACTTC. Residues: CASSGTRGTNEQYF.

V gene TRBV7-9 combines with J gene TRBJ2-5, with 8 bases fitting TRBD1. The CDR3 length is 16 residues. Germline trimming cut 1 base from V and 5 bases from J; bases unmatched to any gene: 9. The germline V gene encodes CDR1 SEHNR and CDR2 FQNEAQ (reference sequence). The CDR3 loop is CASSLEGAGGRETQYF. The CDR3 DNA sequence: TGTGCCAGCAGCTTAGAAGGGGCAGGGGGCCGTGAGACCCAGTACTTC.

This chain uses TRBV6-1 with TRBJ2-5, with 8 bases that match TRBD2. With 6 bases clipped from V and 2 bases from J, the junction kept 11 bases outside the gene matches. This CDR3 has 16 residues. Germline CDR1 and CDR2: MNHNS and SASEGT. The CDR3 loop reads CASSKVRGGSQETQYF. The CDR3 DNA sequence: TGTGCCAGCAGCAAGGTCCGGGGGGGATCTCAAGAGACCCAGTACTTC.

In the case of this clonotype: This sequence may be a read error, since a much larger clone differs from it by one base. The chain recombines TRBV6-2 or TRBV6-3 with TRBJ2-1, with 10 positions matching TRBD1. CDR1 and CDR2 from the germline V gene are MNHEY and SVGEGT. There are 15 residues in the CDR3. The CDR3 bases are TGTACCAGCAGTGGAGGGACAGGGGTCTACAATGAGCAGTTCTTC. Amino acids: CTSSGGTGVYNEQFF.

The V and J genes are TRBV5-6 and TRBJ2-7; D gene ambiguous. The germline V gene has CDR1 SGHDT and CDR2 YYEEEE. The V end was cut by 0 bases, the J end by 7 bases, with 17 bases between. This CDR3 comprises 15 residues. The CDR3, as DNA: TGTGCCAGCAGCTTGGTATTTGACAACTTAAAGGAGCAGTACTTC. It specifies CASSLVFDNLKEQYF.

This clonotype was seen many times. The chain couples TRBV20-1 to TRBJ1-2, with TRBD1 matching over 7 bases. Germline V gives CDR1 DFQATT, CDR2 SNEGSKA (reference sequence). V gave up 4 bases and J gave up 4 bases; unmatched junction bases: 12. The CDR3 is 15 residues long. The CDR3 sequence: CSAKPRGQHAYGYTF. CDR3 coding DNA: TGCAGTGCTAAACCAAGGGGACAGCACGCCTATGGCTACACCTTC.

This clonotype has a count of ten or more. The DNA for the CDR3 is TGTGCCAGTGGAGGTGTGACAAACAATCAGCCCCAGCATTTT. This codes for CASGGVTNNQPQHF. The chain has TRBV19 and TRBJ1-5; D not certain. The CDR3 has 14 residues. Trimming stripped 8 bases from V and 3 bases from J, with 14 bases between. CDR1 is LNHDA and CDR2 is SQIVND in the germline V gene (reference sequence).

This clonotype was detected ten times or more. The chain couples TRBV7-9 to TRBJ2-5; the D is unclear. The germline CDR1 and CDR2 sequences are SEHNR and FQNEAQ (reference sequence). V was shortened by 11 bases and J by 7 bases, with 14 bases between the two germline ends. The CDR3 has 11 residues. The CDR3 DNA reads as TGTGCCGAAGGCGAGAAGGGGACCCAGTACTTC. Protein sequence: CAEGEKGTQYF.

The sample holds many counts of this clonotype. The CDR3 sequence is CSARVADTQYF. The CDR3 bases are TGCAGTGCTAGAGTTGCAGATACGCAGTATTTT. This rearrangement joins TRBV20-1 to TRBJ2-3; D is uncertain. The length of the CDR3 is 11 residues. V was cut by 1 base and J by 4 bases, with 3 bases left in between. From germline, CDR1 is DFQATT and CDR2 SNEGSKA (reference sequence).

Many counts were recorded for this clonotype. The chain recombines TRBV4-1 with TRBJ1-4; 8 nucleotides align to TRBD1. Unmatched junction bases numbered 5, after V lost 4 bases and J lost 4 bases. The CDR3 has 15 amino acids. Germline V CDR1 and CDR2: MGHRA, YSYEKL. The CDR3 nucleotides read TGCGCCAGCAGCCGGCTGACAGGGGTTAATGAAAAACTGTTTTTT. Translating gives CASSRLTGVNEKLFF.

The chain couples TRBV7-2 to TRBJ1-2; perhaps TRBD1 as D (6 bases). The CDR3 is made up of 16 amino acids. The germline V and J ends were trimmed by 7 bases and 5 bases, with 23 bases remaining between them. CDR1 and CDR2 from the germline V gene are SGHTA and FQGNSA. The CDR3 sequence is CASTYAGGQAPYGYTF. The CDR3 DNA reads TGTGCCAGCACCTATGCGGGGGGCCAGGCGCCTTATGGCTACACCTTC. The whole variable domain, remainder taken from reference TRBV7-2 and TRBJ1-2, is GAGVSQSPSNKVTEKGKDVELRCDPISGHTALYWYRQSLGQGLEFLIYFQGNSAPDKSGLPSDRFSAERTGGSVSTLTIQRTQQEDSAVYLCASTYAGGQAPYGYTFGSGTRLTVV.

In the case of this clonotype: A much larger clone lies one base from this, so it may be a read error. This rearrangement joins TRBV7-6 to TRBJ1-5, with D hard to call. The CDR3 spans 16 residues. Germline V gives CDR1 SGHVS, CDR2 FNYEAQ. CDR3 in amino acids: CASSLEGLGSNQLQHF. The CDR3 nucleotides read TGTGCCAGCAGCTTAGAAGGGTTAGGGAGCAATCAGCTCCAGCATTTT.

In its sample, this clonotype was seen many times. CDR3 sequence: CASSRQGGTEAFF. The CDR3 DNA is TGTGCCAGCAGCCGACAGGGAGGGACTGAAGCTTTCTTT. The rearrangement links TRBV11-1 to TRBJ1-1, with TRBD1 matching 7 bases. Germline CDR1 is SGHAT and CDR2 is FQDESV (reference sequence). The length of the CDR3 is 13 residues. After removal of 5 bases from V and 5 bases from J, the junction contained 5 bases not matched to a gene.

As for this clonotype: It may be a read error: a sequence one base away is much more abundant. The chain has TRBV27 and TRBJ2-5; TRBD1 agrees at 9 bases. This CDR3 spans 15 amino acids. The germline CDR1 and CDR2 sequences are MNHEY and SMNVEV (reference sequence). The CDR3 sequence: CASSFLGTGQEAQYF. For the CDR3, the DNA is TGTGCCAGCAGTTTTTTAGGGACAGGGCAAGAGGCCCAGTACTTC.